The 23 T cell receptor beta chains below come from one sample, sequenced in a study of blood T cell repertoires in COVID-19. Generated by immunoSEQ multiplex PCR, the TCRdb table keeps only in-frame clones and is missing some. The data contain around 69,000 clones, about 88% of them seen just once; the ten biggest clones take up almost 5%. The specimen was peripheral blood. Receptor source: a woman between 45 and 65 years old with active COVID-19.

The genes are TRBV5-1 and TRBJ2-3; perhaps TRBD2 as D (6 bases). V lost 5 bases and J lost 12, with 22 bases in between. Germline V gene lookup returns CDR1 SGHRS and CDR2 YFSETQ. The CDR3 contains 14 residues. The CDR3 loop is CASRPGELGRPQYF. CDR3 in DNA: TGCGCCAGCAGACCGGGAGAGTTAGGCCGACCCCAGTATTTT.

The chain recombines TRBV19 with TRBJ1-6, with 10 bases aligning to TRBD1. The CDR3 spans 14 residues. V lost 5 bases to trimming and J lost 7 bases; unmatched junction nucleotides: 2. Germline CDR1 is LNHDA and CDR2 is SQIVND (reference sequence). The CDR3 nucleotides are TGTGCCAGTAGTTCGGGACAGGGGAATTCACCCCTCCACTTT. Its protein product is CASSSGQGNSPLHF.

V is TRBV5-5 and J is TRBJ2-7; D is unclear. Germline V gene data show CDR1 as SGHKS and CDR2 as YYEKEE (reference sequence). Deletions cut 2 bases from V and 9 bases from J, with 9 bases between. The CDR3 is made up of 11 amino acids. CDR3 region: CASSLYGGQYF. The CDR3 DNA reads TGTGCCAGCAGCTTATACGGCGGGCAGTACTTC.

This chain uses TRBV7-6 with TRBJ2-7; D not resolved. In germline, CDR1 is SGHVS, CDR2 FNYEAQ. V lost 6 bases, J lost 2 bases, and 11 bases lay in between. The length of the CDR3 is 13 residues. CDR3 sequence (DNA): TGTGCCAGCAGTCGAACAGAGACCTACGAGCAGTACTTC. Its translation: CASSRTETYEQYF.

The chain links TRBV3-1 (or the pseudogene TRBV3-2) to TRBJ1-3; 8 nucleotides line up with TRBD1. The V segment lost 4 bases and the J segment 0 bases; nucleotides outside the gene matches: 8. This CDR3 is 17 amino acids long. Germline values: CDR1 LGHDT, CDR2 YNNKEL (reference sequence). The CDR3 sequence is CASSLRQGASSGNTIYF. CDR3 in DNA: TGTGCCAGCAGCCTACGTCAGGGGGCGAGCTCTGGAAACACCATATATTTT.

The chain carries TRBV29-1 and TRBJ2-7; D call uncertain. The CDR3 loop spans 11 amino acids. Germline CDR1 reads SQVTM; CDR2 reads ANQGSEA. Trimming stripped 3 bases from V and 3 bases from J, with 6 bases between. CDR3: CSVDYLYEQYF. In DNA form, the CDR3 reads TGCAGCGTTGACTACCTCTACGAGCAGTACTTC.

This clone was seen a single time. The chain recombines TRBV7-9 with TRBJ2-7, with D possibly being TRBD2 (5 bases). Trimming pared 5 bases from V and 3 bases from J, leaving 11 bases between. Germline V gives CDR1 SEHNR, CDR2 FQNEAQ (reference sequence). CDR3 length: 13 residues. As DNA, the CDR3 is TGTGCCAGCAGCGAAAACCGGGGCTACGAGCAGTACTTC. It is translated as CASSENRGYEQYF.

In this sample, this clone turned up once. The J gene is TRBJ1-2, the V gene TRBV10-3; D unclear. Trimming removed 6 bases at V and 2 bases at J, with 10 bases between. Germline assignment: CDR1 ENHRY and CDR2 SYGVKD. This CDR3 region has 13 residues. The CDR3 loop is CAISPTENYGYTF. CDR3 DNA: TGTGCCATCAGCCCTACAGAAAACTATGGCTACACCTTC.

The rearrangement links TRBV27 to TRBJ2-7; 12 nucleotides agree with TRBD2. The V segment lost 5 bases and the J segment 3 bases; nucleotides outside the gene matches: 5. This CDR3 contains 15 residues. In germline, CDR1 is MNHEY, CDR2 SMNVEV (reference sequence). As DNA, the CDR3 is TGTGCCAGCAGTCCTCGGACTAGCGGGATCTACGAGCAGTACTTC. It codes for CASSPRTSGIYEQYF.

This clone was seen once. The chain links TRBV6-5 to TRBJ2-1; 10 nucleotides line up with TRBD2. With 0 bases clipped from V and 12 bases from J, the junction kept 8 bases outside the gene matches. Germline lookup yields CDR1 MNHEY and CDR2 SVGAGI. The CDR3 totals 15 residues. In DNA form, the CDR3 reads TGTGCCAGCAGTTACTCGGCTAGCGGGAGCCTCTTGCAGTTCTTC. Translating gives CASSYSASGSLLQFF.

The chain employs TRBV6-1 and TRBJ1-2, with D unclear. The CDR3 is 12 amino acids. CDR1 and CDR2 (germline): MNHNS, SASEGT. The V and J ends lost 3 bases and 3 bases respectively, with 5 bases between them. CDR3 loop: CASSEADYGYTF. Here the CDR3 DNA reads TGTGCCAGCAGTGAGGCCGACTATGGCTACACCTTC.

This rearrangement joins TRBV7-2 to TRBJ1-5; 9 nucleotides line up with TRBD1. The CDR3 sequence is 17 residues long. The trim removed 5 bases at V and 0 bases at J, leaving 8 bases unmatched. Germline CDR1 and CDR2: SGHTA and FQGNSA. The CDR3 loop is CASSDRDRAYSNQPQHF. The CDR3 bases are TGTGCCAGCAGCGACCGGGACAGGGCATATAGCAATCAGCCCCAGCATTTT.

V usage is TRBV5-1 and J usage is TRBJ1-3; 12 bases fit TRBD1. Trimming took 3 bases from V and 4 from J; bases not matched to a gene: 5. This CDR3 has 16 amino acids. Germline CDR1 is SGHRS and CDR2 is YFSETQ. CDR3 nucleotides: TGCGCCAGCAGCTGGGGACAGGGGGCGAAAGGAAACACCATATATTTT. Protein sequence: CASSWGQGAKGNTIYF.

CDR3 DNA sequence: TGTGCCAGCAGTCAATTGGACAGGGTAAGGGATGAGCAGTTCTTC. Translated: CASSQLDRVRDEQFF. The J gene is TRBJ2-1, the V gene TRBV6-1; 8 positions match TRBD1. Germline V CDR1 and CDR2: MNHNS, SASEGT. The CDR3 totals 15 residues. Trimming cost V 5 bases and J 8 bases; bases outside gene matches: 11.

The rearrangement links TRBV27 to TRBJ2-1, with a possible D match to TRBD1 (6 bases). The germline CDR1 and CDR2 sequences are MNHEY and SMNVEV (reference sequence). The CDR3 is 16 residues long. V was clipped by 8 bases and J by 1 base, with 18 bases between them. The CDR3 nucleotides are TGTGCCAGCTCCCGCGCAGGGGACCCTTCCTACAATGAGCAGTTCTTC. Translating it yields CASSRAGDPSYNEQFF.

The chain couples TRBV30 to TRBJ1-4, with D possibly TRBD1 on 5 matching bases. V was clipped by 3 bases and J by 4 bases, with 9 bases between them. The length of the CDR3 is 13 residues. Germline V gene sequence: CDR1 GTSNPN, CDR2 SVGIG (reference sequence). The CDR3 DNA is TGTGCCTGGAGCGCGGGACTTAATGAAAAACTGTTTTTT. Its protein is CAWSAGLNEKLFF.

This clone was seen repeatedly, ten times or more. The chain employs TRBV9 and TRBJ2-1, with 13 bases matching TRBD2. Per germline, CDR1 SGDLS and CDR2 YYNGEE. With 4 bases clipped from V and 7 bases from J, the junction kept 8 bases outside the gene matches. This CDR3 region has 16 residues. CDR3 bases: TGTGCCAGCAGCCCCCGACTAGCGGGGGGCCCGAATGAGCAGTTCTTC. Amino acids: CASSPRLAGGPNEQFF.

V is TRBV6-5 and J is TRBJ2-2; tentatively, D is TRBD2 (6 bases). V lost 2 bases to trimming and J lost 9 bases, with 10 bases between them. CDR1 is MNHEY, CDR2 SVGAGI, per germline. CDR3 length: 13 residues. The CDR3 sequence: CASSYGGNRELFF. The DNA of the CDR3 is TGTGCCAGCAGTTACGGGGGGAACAGGGAGCTGTTTTTT.

The chain's CDR3 is CASSLGGGEQYF. The CDR3 coding sequence is TGTGCCAGCAGCTTGGGCGGGGGCGAGCAGTACTTC. The rearrangement joins TRBV5-4 to TRBJ2-7; 7 bases are a match to TRBD2. The length of the CDR3 is 12 residues. The V and J ends lost 0 bases and 6 bases, in that order; junction bases with no gene match: 0. Germline V gene sequence: CDR1 SGHNT, CDR2 YYREEE (reference sequence).

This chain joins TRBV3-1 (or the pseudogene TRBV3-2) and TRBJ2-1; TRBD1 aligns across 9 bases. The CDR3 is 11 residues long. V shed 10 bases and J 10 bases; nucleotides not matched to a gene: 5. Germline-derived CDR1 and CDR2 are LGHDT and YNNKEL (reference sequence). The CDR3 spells CATTGGVEQFF. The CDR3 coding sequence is TGTGCCACCACAGGGGGCGTGGAGCAGTTCTTC.

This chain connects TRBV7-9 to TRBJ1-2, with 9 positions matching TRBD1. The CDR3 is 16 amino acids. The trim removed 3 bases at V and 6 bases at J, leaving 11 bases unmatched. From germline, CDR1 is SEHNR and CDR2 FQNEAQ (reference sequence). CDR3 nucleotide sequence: TGTGCCAGCAGCTTTTTACCGGGACAGGGAAACCATGGCTACACCTTC. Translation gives CASSFLPGQGNHGYTF.

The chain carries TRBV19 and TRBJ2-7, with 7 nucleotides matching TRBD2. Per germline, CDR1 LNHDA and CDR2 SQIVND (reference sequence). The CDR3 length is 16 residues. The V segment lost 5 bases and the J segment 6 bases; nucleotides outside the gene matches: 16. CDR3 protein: CASSPSDGGRGLEQYF. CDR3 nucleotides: TGTGCCAGTAGTCCAAGTGACGGCGGGAGAGGGCTCGAGCAGTACTTC.

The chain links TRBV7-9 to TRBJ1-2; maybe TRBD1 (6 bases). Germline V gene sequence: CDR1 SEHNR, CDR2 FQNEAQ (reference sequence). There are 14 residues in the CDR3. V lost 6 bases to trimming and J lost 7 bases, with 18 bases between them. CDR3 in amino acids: CASSPTGPSSGYTF. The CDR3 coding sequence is TGTGCCAGCAGTCCGACAGGACCTTCGAGTGGCTACACCTTC. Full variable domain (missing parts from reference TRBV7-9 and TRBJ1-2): DTGVSQNPRHKITKRGQNVTFRCDPISEHNRLYWYRQTLGQGPEFLTYFQNEAQLEKSRLLSDRFSAERPKGSFSTLEIQRTEQGDSAMYLCASSPTGPSSGYTFGSGTRLTVV.